This TCR beta chain was captured in a study of T cells in Graves' hyperthyroidism and ophthalmopathy. Study-wide results and limits: Separating ophthalmopathy from stable hyperthyroidism was achieved by a 13 V-J model. The model foresaw ophthalmopathy a median about 6.5 months prior to onset. Most clonotypes expanded in thyroid above 0.001 were likewise present in blood.

This clonotype was observed a few times. The antigen remains undetermined. TCR beta CDR3 sequences were amplified from RNA transcripts. TCR CDR3 regions were first amplified by RT-PCR with HTBI primers. From the multiplex PCR reads, TCRdb called clonotypes with MiXCR, one entry per CDR3 protein. Among about 700,000 distinct CDR3 sequences listed, approximately 15% were seen once. Uncontrolled infection, other autoimmune disease, pregnancy or lactation excluded patients. V trimming: 4 bases; J trimming: 4 bases; junction bases outside the gene matches: 12. This CDR3 is built from 17 residues. Germline V gene lookup returns CDR1 MNHNS and CDR2 SASEGT.

The receptor's source is a woman between 18 and 29 years old with Graves' hyperthyroidism. The V and J genes are TRBV6-1 and TRBJ2-3, with TRBD1 identical over 9 bases. Sequenced: blood. This chain's CDR3 is CASSGYRGRGPADTQYF. CDR3 nucleotide sequence: TGTGCCAGCAGTGGATACAGGGGGCGCGGTCCGGCAGATACGCAGTATTTT.